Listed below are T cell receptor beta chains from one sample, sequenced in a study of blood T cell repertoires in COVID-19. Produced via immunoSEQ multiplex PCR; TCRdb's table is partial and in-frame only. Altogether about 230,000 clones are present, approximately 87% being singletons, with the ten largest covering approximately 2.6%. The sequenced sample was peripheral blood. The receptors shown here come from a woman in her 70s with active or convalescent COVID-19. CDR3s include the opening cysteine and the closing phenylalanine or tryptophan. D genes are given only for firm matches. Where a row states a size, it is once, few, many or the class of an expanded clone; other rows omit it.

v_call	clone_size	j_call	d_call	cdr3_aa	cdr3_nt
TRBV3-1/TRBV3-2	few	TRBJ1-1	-	CASSQRTGRTEAFF	TGTGCCAGCAGCCAACGCACAGGTAGGACTGAAGCTTTCTTT
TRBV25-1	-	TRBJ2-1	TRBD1	CASSATDRGYNEQFF	TGTGCCAGCAGTGCTACGGACAGGGGGTACAATGAGCAGTTCTTC
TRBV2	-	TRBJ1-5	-	CASSEVVGRGQPQHF	TGTGCCAGCAGTGAAGTGGTGGGCAGGGGTCAGCCCCAGCATTTT
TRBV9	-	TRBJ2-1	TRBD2	CASSVTSSGRGYNEQFF	TGTGCCAGCAGCGTGACTTCTAGCGGGAGGGGATACAATGAGCAGTTCTTC
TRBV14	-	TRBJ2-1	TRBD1	CASSQLGTGVNEQFF	TGTGCCAGCAGCCAACTCGGGACAGGAGTCAATGAGCAGTTCTTC
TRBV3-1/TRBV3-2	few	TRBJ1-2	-	CASSHLTLEGYGYTF	TGTGCCAGCAGCCACCTTACCCTGGAGGGCTATGGCTACACCTTC
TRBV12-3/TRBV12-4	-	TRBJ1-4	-	CASRYDTAEKLFF	TGTGCCAGCAGATATGACACCGCTGAAAAACTGTTTTTT
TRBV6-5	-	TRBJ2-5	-	CASSMDSIQETQYF	TGTGCCAGCAGCATGGACAGCATCCAAGAGACCCAGTACTTC
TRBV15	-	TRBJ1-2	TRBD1	CATSNTDRVYGYTF	TGTGCCACCAGCAACACAGACAGGGTCTATGGCTACACCTTC
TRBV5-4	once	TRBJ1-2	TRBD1	CAGASGQRNYGYTF	TGTGCCGGCGCCTCGGGACAGAGAAACTATGGCTACACCTTC
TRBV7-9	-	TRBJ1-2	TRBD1	CASSLGAGGGNGYTF	TGTGCCAGCAGCTTAGGGGCAGGGGGCGGTAATGGCTACACCTTC
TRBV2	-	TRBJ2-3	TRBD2	CASEGGSGSTDTQYF	TGTGCCAGCGAAGGTGGTAGCGGGAGTACAGATACGCAGTATTTT
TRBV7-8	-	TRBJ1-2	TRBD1	CASSLAPTGYYGYTF	TGTGCCAGCAGCTTAGCCCCGACAGGGTACTATGGCTACACCTTC
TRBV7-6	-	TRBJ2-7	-	CASSLAPVRAYEQYF	TGTGCCAGCAGCTTAGCCCCAGTCAGGGCCTACGAGCAGTACTTC
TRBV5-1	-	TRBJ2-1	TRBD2	CASSGLAAYNEQFF	TGCGCCAGCAGCGGACTAGCGGCCTACAATGAGCAGTTCTTC
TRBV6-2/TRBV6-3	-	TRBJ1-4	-	CASSLPNRGANEKLFF	TGTGCCAGCAGCCTACCTAACCGGGGAGCTAATGAAAAACTGTTTTTT
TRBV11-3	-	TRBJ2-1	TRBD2	CASSSGLAGGNNEQFF	TGTGCCAGCAGCTCGGGACTAGCGGGAGGGAACAATGAGCAGTTCTTC
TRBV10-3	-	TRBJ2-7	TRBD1	CAISVGLTDRVHSYEQYF	TGTGCCATCAGTGTGGGGTTAACGGACAGGGTTCACTCCTACGAGCAGTACTTC
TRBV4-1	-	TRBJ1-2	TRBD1	CASSQADRDGYTF	TGCGCCAGCAGCCAGGCCGACAGGGATGGCTACACCTTC
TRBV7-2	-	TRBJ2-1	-	CASSFEWGSRNEQFF	TGTGCCAGCAGCTTCGAGTGGGGCTCTCGCAATGAGCAGTTCTTC
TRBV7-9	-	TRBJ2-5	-	CASGWVRETQYF	TGTGCCAGCGGGTGGGTGAGGGAGACCCAGTACTTC
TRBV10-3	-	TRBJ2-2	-	CAISDLGELFF	TGTGCCATCAGTGATCTAGGGGAGCTGTTTTTT
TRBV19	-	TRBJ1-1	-	CASSSADFRNTEAFF	TGTGCCAGTAGCAGCGCGGACTTCCGGAACACTGAAGCTTTCTTT
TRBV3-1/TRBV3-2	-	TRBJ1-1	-	CASSPKGGNTEAFF	TGTGCCAGCAGCCCCAAAGGCGGGAACACTGAAGCTTTCTTT
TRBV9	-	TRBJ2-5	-	CASSVGQETQYF	TGTGCCAGCAGCGTAGGCCAGGAGACCCAGTACTTC
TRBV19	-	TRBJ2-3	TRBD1	CASSMETGGTDTQYF	TGTGCCAGTAGTATGGAGACAGGGGGCACAGATACGCAGTATTTT
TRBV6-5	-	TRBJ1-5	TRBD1	CASSGTGGNQPQHF	TGTGCCAGCAGCGGTACAGGGGGCAATCAGCCCCAGCATTTT
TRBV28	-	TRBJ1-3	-	CASSPTGFSGNTIYF	TGTGCCAGCAGCCCGACAGGTTTCTCTGGAAACACCATATATTTT
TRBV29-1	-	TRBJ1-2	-	CSANAGWSYTF	TGCAGCGCCAACGCGGGCTGGAGCTACACCTTC
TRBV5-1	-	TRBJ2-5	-	CASSTQGDQETQYF	TGCGCCAGCAGCACACAGGGAGACCAAGAGACCCAGTACTTC
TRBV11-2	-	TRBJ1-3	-	CASSLTEGNTIYF	TGTGCCAGCAGCTTAACAGAAGGAAACACCATATATTTT
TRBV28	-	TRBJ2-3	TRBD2	CASRFLSGRAYTDTQYF	TGTGCCAGCAGATTCCTCAGCGGGAGGGCCTACACAGATACGCAGTATTTT
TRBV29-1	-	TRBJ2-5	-	CSVGGLSGETQYF	TGCAGCGTTGGAGGACTCTCGGGGGAGACCCAGTACTTC
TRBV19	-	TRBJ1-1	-	CASTPNLRTEAFF	TGTGCCAGTACCCCAAACTTGCGGACTGAAGCTTTCTTT
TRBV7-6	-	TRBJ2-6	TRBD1	CASSRTGQAGANVLTF	TGTGCCAGCAGCCGAACGGGACAGGCTGGGGCCAACGTCCTGACTTTC
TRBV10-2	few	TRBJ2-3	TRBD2	CASPPNGLAGGFTDTQYF	TGCGCCAGCCCCCCCAATGGACTAGCGGGAGGCTTTACAGATACGCAGTATTTT
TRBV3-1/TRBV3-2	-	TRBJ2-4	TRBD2	CASSPGLAGGGDIQYF	TGTGCCAGCAGCCCTGGACTAGCGGGAGGAGGAGACATTCAGTACTTC
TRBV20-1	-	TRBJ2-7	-	CSATRREEQYF	TGCAGTGCCACGCGGAGGGAAGAGCAGTACTTC
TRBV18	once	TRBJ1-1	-	CASSPPNRVLNTEAFF	TGTGCCAGCTCACCACCGAATCGGGTTTTGAACACTGAAGCTTTCTTT
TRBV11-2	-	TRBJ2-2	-	CASSFEETGELFF	TGTGCCAGCAGCTTTGAGGAGACCGGGGAGCTGTTTTTT
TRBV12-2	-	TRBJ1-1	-	CASRLAPSLGNTEAFF	TGTGCAAGTCGCTTAGCACCCTCTCTAGGGAACACTGAAGCTTTCTTT
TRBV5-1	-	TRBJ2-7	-	CASSLMAFGGGMSYEQYF	TGCGCCAGCAGCTTGATGGCCTTTGGGGGAGGTATGTCCTACGAGCAGTACTTC
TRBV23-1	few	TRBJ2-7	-	CASSQPYYEQYF	TGCGCCAGCAGTCAACCCTATTACGAGCAGTACTTC